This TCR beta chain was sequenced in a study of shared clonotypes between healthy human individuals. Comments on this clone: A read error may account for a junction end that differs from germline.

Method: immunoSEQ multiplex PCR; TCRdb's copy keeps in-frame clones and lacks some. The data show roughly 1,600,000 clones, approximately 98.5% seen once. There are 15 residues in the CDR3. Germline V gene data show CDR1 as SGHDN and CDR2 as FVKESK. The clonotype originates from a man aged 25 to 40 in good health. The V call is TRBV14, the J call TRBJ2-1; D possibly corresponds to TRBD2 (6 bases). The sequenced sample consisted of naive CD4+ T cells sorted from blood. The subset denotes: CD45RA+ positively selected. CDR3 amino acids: CASSQDRGNYDEQFF. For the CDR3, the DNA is TGTGCCAGCAGCCAAGATCGGGGGAACTACGATGAGCAGTTCTTC.